The T cell receptor beta chain under discussion was sequenced for a study of blood T cell repertoires in COVID-19. Overall study: COVID-19 samples from acute and convalescent phases originated in the United States, Italy and Spain. The analysed material was cDNA or gDNA that came from T cells, B-cell-depleted T cells, or PBMCs.

Assay: immunoSEQ multiplex PCR; the TCRdb copy retains only in-frame clones and omits some. The table has about 670,000 clones, around 90% seen once; the top ten hold approximately 0.25%. This clone was recorded only once. CDR3 length equals 15 residues. Per germline, CDR1 SGHRS and CDR2 YFSETQ. V shed 4 bases and J 5 bases; nucleotides not matched to a gene: 7. The chain links TRBV5-1 to TRBJ1-1, with TRBD1 matching 11 bases. The sequenced material came from peripheral blood. This TCR derives from a woman aged 18-29 years with acute or convalescent COVID-19. The CDR3 region has the DNA TGCGCCAGCAGCCGGACAGGGGGCGCAGGGACTGAAGCTTTCTTT. It yields the protein CASSRTGGAGTEAFF.